This TCR beta chain was sequenced in a study of CD8+ T cells in alopecia areata. The treatment here: oral pan-JAK inhibitor, 5-10 mg twice daily. In each case, RNA was isolated and then reverse transcribed into cDNA as the sequencing template. Clones were read by immunoSEQ multiplex PCR, and TCRdb kept only the in-frame ones, dropping some. The table includes some 180,000 clones, approximately 49% detected once. Findings and limits, study-wide: Given one nonresponder, whether baseline CD8+ expansion relates to response remains uncertain.

The CDR3 sequence is 14 residues long. Germline V gene lookup returns CDR1 MNHNY and CDR2 SVGAGI (reference sequence). With 5 bases clipped from V and 8 bases from J, the junction kept 7 bases outside the gene matches. A note on this clone: What it binds is unknown.

The rearrangement uses TRBV6-6 and TRBJ1-2; the match to TRBD1 covers 11 bases. The source was CD8+ T cells sorted from blood, collected at approximately week 52, from a patient treated with tofacitinib. The sequence came from a human donor with alopecia areata. The CDR3, as DNA: TGTGCCAGCAGTGACCAGGGACAGGGGGACGGCTACACCTTC. As protein: CASSDQGQGDGYTF.